This T cell receptor (beta chain) was sequenced during a study of cytomegalovirus exposure and HLA in healthy donors (dated by TCRdb to about 2017). With regard to the full study: An earlier analysis of roughly 630 of the donors reported 250 to 350 Gb of sequence data and 117 million unique TCR beta sequences from 190 million or so T cells. An early release covering 500 to 750 HLA-typed donors comprised about 300 gigabases of sequencing data and approximately 80 million unique TCR sequences. Of the approximately 370 genotyped donors, approximately 80% were placed in the genetic ancestry cluster associated with self-reported Caucasian donors. The study was designed to test whether signatures of past pathogen exposure could be identified by cataloging public T cell receptors. Using immunosequencing, the study profiled T cell repertoires from about 620 subjects and related those repertoires to cytomegalovirus serostatus. Along with the roughly 610-subject first cohort, a separate validation cohort of around 110 different subjects was used. The study combined high-throughput TCR immunosequencing, statistical association of individual TCRs with disease status, and machine learning to predict cytomegalovirus infection status. A later analysis re-examined previously published TCR beta repertoires from more than 650 donors and added high-resolution HLA genotyping to investigate patterns of TCR occurrence. Rather than using new phenotypic data, the later analysis identified candidate immune exposures from TCR beta sequences and from how often those sequences occurred across donors. In an earlier analysis of more than 550 of the donors, high-throughput TCR beta sequencing was used to judge whether each TCR beta V gene segment behaved as functional or pseudogenic. Donor age, sex, ethnicity and CMV serostatus were compiled alongside the repertoire data. A later genetic analysis took genome-wide SNP genotypes for about 55% of the 666 donors and used that subset as a discovery cohort. All discovery cohort repertoires had been generated using a single sequencing platform. Class I and class II HLA loci were covered by the typing at four-digit resolution. The number of typed donors differed by locus: roughly 629-640 for A, B, C, DRB1 and DQB1; some 500 for DQA1; fewer than 610 for DPA1; and 450 to 480 for DPB1. Five DR-DQ haplotypes were handled as single units for association and clustering, since linkage in the cohort was strong. On average, around 240,000 unique TCR beta nucleotide sequences were sequenced per donor among 398 genotyped donors of the cohort, with 15% to 20% of those sequences being non-productive. What the authors observed across the whole study: Most TCR sequences were seen in very few donors, while some public TCRs were found in many individuals. This cohort had only TCR beta chains sequenced, and the lack of alpha or paired-chain data limited which features could be detected. In vitro tests confirmed that three of the cytomegalovirus-associated TCR beta chains recognize cytomegalovirus antigens. It was suggested by the authors that the approach could potentially be generalized to other disease states and immunological phenotypes. Because some donors lacked HLA typing at each locus, the association tests relied only on the typed subset. The only immune exposure information available for the cohort was CMV serostatus. Broadly in line with IMGT annotations, most TCR beta V segments showed up in productive rearrangements about 87% or about 30% of the time in an earlier analysis of a few hundred of the donors. An association between a missense DCLRE1C variant and V-gene and J-gene trimming of TCR beta chains was found in a later genetic analysis and replicated in an independent cohort. A cluster of highly shared sequence variants was judged likely to represent a technical artifact of the sequencing pipeline. In a later analysis, the rate of TCR association differed among HLA loci, with DRB1 alleles having the most associated TCRs and HLA-C alleles having the fewest. In a later analysis, most CMV-associated TCR beta chains were found to appear HLA-restricted, with HLA associations seemingly driven largely by CMV exposure. A later genetic analysis reported fewer N-insertions in productive TCRs among donors in an Asian-associated ancestry cluster than the roughly 620-donor mean. Compared with equally common non-associated chains, HLA-associated TCR beta chains in a later analysis were more clonally expanded and had lower generation probabilities. The study gave a list of about 170 TCR beta chains associated with cytomegalovirus. Several of the top co-occurrence clusters appeared to be linked to parvovirus B19, influenza, CMV and Epstein-Barr virus, according to a later analysis. When HLA alleles, especially DR and DQ, strongly co-occurred, attributing TCR associations to individual alleles was difficult. Correlated functional status among segregating V segments might be attributable to linkage disequilibrium, but an unknown experimental factor could not be ruled out. Some IMGT-functional V segments, including TRBV6-2 and TRBV6-3, could not be distinguished by the 87-base-pair reads and were therefore excluded. Sequencing depth was assumed to be roughly uniform across donors in the presence/absence analyses, though that assumption may not hold. At a false discovery rate of 0.05, a later analysis linked under 20,000 TCR beta sequences to specific HLA alleles. Because counts were too low, fewer than 20 rarely observed V segments, including chromosome 9 orphons, were excluded from the earlier analysis of roughly 580 of the donors. In both the original and validation cohorts, the classifier was reported to diagnose cytomegalovirus status with high specificity and sensitivity. A further reported finding was that TCR beta sequences accurately predicted the HLA-A and HLA-B alleles for most subjects in the first cohort.

Including the terminal cysteine and phenylalanine, the CDR3 comprises 17 residues. This entry keeps only the CDR3 DNA: 51 bases, framed from base 1. According to the germline V gene, CDR1 reads SGHNT and CDR2 reads YENEEA. After removal of 1 base from V and 3 bases from J, the junction retains 3 bases not matched to a gene. Libraries came from the immunoSEQ multiplex PCR assay. The multiplex PCR relied on a mix of 60 forward primers for TCR Vbeta segments and 13 reverse primers for TCR Jbeta segments. The CDR3 region of rearranged TCR beta genes was amplified from genomic DNA with a multiplex PCR assay. Amplified TCR beta libraries were sequenced as 87-base-pair reads on the Illumina HiSeq System. The original methods were these. A later analysis tallied 80 million to 95 million unique TCR beta chains across the 666 repertoires, and approximately 12 million of those chains were shared by two or more donors. To remove PCR and sequencing errors, raw reads were error-corrected and collapsed into unique sequences using a nearest-neighbor algorithm that merged closely related sequences. CDR3 sequences were aligned to IMGT reference sequences to assign V, D and J gene segments. For a sequence to be retained, a match of at least six nucleotides to both a V gene segment and a J gene segment was required. Rearrangements were classified as productive when the CDR3 lacked stop codons and remained in frame with V and J, and all other rearrangements were classified as non-productive. Following IMGT convention, CDR3 was defined as the stretch from the second conserved V-encoded cysteine to the conserved J-encoded phenylalanine. In an earlier analysis of 587 of the donors, sequences lacking an unambiguous match to a single V gene segment were excluded. In an earlier analysis of 587 of the donors, a V segment was called functional when productive rearrangements were above 56.7%, and segregating when the standard deviation between donors exceeded 5%. A statistical classification framework was built for diagnosing cytomegalovirus status from the catalog of TCR beta chain sequences. In a later analysis, TCR nucleotide sequences were compared against IMGT/GENE-DB human TR gene sequences so that V and J genes could be assigned. In a later analysis, CDR3 sequences and most-parsimonious VDJ recombination scenarios were assigned using the TCRdist pipeline. In a later analysis, each TCR beta chain was defined by its CDR3 amino acid sequence together with its V-gene family, and reads without a unique V-gene family were excluded. In a later analysis, a few hundred highly shared, low-generation-probability nucleotide sequences were removed to address suspected cross-contamination and a sequencing artifact. In a later analysis, a clonal expansion index was calculated for each public chain from normalized within-repertoire ranks of inferred template counts. In a later analysis, generation probabilities were computed using a VDJ recombination model fitted to out-of-frame rearrangements, and the results were checked against IGoR. A later analysis scored TCR-TCR, TCR-HLA and TCR-CMV co-occurrence with hypergeometric tests, applying a repertoire-size bias correction to TCR pairs. In a later analysis, false discovery rates were estimated by permuting HLA or CMV assignments 20 times. A later analysis grouped co-occurring TCRs with DBSCAN, adding TCRdist sequence similarity when clustering within HLA-allele-positive subsets. For co-occurrence clustering, repertoires with fewer than 30,000 or more than 120,000 public chains were excluded, along with roughly five repertoires with anomalous nucleotide sharing. TCRdb retrieved this table from immuneACCESS and kept in-frame rearrangements only. Not all clones are present; in checked studies, unresolved V genes account for under half, and no reason is known for the remainder. The V and J calls and the clone size are those of that table, but D and trimming were determined from the DNA. The sample table records 100,000 to 150,000 clones; roughly 80% of these occur just once. Of the sample, 2.1% is held by the ten largest clones.

Of note for this clone: The antigen it binds to is not known. No per-base quality is available; no much larger clone lies one base away.

In total, approximately 700 healthy bone marrow donors made up the cohort. At the time of sampling, every cohort member was nominally healthy, though immune exposures that went unrecorded were likely present. The donor was CMV seronegative and was included in the group of 352 seronegative cohort members. A peripheral blood sample was provided by each donor, and peripheral blood mononuclear cells were used for TCR beta sequencing. Genomic DNA extraction from the blood cell samples was performed with the Qiagen DNeasy Blood Extraction Kit. The receptor's source is a man in his thirties or forties in good health and CMV-seronegative. The sequencing input was PBMCs. This receptor chain uses TRBV11-3 and TRBJ2-1; TRBD2 lines up with 13 middle nucleotides. The nucleotide sequence is given as TGTGCCAGCAGCTTAGGCCGGACTAGCGGGGGCTACAATGAGCAGTTCTTC. The translation is CASSLGRTSGGYNEQFF.